This T cell receptor (beta chain) was obtained from a study of blood T cell repertoires in COVID-19. At the level of the study: T cells, B-cell-depleted T cells, or PBMCs provided the cDNA or gDNA that served as material.

Cohorts were assigned according to the clinical history that participants reported. This table comes from immunoSEQ multiplex PCR, and its TCRdb copy is limited to in-frame clones, with some not included. The table records hundreds of thousands of clones, 83% of them present only once. Trimming removed 2 bases from V and 4 bases from J, with 8 bases in between. Per the germline V gene, CDR1 is LNHDA and CDR2 is SQIVND (reference sequence). This CDR3 is 14 amino acids long. This receptor was taken from a woman between 45 and 60 years old who had been exposed to COVID-19. The sequencing sample was made of PBMCs or T cells enriched from blood (not recorded which). The chain recombines TRBV19 with TRBJ1-4; D remains unclear. The CDR3 reads CASSINTRNEKLFF. CDR3 DNA sequence: TGTGCCAGTAGTATAAATACACGTAATGAAAAACTGTTTTTT.